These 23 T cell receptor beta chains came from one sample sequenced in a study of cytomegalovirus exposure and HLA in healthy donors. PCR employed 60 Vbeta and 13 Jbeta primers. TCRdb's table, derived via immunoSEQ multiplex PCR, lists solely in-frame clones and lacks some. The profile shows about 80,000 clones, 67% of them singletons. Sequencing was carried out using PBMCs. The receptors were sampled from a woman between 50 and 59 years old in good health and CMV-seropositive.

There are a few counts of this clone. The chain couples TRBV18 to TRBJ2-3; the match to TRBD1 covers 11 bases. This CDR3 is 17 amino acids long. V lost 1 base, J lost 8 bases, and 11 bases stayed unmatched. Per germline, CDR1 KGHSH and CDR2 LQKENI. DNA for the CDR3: TGTGCCAGCTCACCACAACTTGGGACAGGGGGGGAAGGTACGCAGTATTTT. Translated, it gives CASSPQLGTGGEGTQYF.

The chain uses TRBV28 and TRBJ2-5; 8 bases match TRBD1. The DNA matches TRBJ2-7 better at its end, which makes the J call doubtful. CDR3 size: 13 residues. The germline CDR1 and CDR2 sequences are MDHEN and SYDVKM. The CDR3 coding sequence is TGTGCCAGCTGTCTCGACAGGGGCTACGAGCAGTACTTC. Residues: CASCLDRGYEQYF.

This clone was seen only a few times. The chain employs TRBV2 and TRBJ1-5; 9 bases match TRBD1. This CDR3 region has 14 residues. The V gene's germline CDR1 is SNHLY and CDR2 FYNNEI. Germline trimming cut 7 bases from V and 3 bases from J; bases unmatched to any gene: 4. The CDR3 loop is CASNGQGYNQPQHF. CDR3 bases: TGTGCCAGCAACGGACAGGGGTACAATCAGCCCCAGCATTTT.

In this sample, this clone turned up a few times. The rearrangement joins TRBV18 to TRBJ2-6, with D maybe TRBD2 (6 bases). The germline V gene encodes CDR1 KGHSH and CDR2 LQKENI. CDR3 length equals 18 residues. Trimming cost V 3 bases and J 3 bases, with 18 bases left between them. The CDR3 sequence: CASSPQPTSLGGANVLTF. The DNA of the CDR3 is TGTGCCAGCTCACCGCAACCCACTAGCTTGGGTGGGGCCAACGTCCTGACTTTC.

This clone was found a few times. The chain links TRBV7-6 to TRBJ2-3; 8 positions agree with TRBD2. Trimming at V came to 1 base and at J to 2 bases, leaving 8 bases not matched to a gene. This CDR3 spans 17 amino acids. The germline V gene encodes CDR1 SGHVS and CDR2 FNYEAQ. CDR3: CASSLDDRGGPTDTQYF. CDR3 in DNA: TGTGCCAGCAGCTTAGATGATCGGGGGGGACCCACAGATACGCAGTATTTT.

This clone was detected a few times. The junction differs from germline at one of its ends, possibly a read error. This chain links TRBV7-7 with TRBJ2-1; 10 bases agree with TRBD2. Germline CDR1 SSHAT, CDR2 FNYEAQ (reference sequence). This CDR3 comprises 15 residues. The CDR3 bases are TGTGCTAGCAGCCAGCTAGCGGGGGCCACCAATGAGCAGTTCTTC. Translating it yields CASSQLAGATNEQFF.

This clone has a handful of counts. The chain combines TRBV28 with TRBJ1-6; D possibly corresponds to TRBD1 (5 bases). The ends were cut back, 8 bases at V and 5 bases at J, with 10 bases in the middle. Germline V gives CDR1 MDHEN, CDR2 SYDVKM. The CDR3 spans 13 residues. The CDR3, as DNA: TGTGCCAGCCAGGACACAAATAATTCACCCCTCCACTTT. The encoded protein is CASQDTNNSPLHF.

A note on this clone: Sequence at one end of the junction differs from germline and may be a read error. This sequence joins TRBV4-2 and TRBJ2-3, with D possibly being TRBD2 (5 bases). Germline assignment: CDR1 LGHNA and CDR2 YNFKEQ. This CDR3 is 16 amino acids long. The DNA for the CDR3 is TGTGCCAGCAACCAAGGACTTACCCTCGGCACAGATACGCAGTATTTT. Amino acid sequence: CASNQGLTLGTDTQYF.

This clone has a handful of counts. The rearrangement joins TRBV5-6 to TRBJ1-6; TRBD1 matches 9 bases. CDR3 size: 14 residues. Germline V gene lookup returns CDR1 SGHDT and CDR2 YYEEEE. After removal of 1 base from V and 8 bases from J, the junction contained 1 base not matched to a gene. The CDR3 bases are TGTGCCAGCAGCTTGACAGGGGGCGATTCACCCCTCCACTTT. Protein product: CASSLTGGDSPLHF. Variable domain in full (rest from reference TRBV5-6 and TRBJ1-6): DAGVTQSPTHLIKTRGQQVTLRCSPKSGHDTVSWYQQALGQGPQFIFQYYEEEERQRGNFPDRFSGHQFPNYSSELNVNALLLGDSALYLCASSLTGGDSPLHFGNGTRLTVT.

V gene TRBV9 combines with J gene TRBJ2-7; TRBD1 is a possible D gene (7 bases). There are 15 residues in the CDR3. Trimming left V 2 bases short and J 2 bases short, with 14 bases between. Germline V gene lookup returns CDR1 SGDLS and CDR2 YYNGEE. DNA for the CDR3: TGTGCCAGCAGCGTTACACCCAGGGGGGCCTACGAGCAGTACTTC. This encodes CASSVTPRGAYEQYF.

As DNA, the CDR3 is TGTGCCAGCAGCTTAGGTCAGGTGAGCTCCTACAATGAGCAGTTCTTC. It is translated as CASSLGQVSSYNEQFF. This chain links TRBV7-2 with TRBJ2-1; D gene uncertain. CDR3 length: 16 amino acids. Looked up from germline, CDR1 is SGHTA and CDR2 is FQGNSA. Trimming stripped 1 base from V and 0 bases from J, with 10 bases between.

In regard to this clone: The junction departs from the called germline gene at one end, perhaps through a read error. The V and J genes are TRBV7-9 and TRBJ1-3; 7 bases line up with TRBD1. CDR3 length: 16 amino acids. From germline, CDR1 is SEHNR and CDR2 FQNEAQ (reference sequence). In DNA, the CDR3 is TGTTCCAGCAGCTTAGTCCGGGACAGCTCTGGAAACACCATATATTTT. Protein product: CSSSLVRDSSGNTIYF.

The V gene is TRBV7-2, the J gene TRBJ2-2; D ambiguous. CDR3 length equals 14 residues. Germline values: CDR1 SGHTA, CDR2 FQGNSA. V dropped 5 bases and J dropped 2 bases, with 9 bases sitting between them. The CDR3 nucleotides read TGTGCCAGCAGCCCAGGTATCAACACCGGGGAGCTGTTTTTT. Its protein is CASSPGINTGELFF. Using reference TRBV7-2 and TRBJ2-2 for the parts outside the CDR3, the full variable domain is GAGVSQSPSNKVTEKGKDVELRCDPISGHTALYWYRQSLGQGLEFLIYFQGNSAPDKSGLPSDRFSAERTGGSVSTLTIQRTQQEDSAVYLCASSPGINTGELFFGEGSRLTVL.

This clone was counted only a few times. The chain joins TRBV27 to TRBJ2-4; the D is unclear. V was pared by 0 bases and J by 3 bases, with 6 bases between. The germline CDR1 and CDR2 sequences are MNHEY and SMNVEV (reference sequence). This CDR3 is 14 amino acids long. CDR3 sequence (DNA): TGTGCCAGCAGTTTATCTAGCCGCAAAAACATTCAGTACTTC. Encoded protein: CASSLSSRKNIQYF.

CDR3 amino acids: CASRGSAQDTQYF. The CDR3 DNA sequence: TGTGCCAGCAGGGGCTCGGCCCAGGATACGCAGTATTTT. The chain uses TRBV7-2 and TRBJ2-3, with D unclear. The CDR3 totals 13 residues. V lost 6 bases, J lost 6 bases, and 13 bases lay in between. Germline V gene data show CDR1 as SGHTA and CDR2 as FQGNSA.

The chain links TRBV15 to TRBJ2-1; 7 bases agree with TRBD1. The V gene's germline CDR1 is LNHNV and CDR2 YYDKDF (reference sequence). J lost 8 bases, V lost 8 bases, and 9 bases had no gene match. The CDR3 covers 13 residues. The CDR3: CATFRGPLHEQFF. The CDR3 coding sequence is TGTGCCACCTTTAGGGGGCCTTTACATGAGCAGTTCTTC.

CDR3 sequence: CASSATGGAPRSTEAFF. CDR3 nucleotides: TGTGCCAGCAGCGCGACAGGGGGCGCACCCCGCAGCACTGAAGCTTTCTTT. The chain recombines TRBV9 with TRBJ1-1, with TRBD1 matching 10 bases. Looked up from germline, CDR1 is SGDLS and CDR2 is YYNGEE. V gave up 3 bases and J gave up 4 bases; unmatched junction bases: 12. CDR3 length: 17 residues.

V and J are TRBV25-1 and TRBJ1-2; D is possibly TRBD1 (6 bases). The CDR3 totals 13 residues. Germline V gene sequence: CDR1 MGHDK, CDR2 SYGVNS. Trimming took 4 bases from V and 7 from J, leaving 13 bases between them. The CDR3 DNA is TGTGCCAGCAGTGGAATTAACAGGGCTGGCTACACCTTC. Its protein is CASSGINRAGYTF.

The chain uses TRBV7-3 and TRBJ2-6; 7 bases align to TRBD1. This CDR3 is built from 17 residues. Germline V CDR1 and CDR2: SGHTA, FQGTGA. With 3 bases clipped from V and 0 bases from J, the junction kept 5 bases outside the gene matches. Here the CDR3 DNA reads TGTGCCAGCAGCTTGGGCAGGGGGTCCTCTGGGGCCAACGTCCTGACTTTC. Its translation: CASSLGRGSSGANVLTF.

The CDR3 DNA is TGCGCCAGCCACCGGGACACGCTAATCACCGGGGAGCTGTTTTTT. Its protein is CASHRDTLITGELFF. This chain uses TRBV5-1 with TRBJ2-2; D may be TRBD1 (6 bases). Germline V CDR1 and CDR2: SGHRS, YFSETQ. V was cut by 7 bases and J by 4 bases, with 17 bases left in between. The CDR3 length is 15 residues.

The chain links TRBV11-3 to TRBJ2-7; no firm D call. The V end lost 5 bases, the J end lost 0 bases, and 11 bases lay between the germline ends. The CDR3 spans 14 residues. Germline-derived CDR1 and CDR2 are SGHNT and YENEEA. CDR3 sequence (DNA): TGTGCCAGCAGCCCTAGTAGAAACTCCTACGAGCAGTACTTC. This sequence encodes CASSPSRNSYEQYF.

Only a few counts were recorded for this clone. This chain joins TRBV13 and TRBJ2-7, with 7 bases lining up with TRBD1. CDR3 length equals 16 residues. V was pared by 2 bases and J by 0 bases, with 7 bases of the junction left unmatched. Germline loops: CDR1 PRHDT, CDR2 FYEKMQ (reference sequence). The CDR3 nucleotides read TGTGCCAGCAGCTTAAGAGGACAGGATCCCTCCTACGAGCAGTACTTC. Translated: CASSLRGQDPSYEQYF.

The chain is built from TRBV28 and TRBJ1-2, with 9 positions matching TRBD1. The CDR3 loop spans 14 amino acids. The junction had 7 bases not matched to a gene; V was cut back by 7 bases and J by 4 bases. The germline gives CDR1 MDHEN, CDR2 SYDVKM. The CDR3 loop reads CASIPGQGSYGYTF. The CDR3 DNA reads TGTGCCAGCATTCCGGGACAGGGTAGCTATGGCTACACCTTC.